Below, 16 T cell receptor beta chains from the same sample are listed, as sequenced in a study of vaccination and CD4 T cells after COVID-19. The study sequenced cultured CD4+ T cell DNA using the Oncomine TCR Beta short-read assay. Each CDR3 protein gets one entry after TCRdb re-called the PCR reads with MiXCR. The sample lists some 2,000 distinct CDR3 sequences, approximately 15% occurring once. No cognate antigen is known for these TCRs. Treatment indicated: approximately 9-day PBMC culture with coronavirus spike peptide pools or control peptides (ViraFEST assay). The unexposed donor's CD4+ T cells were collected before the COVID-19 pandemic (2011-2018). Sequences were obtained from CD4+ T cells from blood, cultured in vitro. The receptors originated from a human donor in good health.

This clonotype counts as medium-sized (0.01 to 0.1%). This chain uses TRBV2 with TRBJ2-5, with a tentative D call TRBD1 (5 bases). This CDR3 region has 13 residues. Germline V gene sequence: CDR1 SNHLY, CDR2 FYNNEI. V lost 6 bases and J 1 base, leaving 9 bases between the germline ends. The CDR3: CASSWTSQETQYF. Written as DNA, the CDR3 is TGTGCCAGCAGCTGGACAAGCCAAGAGACCCAGTACTTC.

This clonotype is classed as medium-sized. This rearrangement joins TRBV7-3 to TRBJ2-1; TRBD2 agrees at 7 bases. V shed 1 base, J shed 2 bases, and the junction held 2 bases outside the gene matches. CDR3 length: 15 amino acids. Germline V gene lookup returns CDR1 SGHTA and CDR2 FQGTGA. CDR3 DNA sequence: TGTGCCAGCAGCTTAAATAGCGGGCCCTACAATGAGCAGTTCTTC. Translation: CASSLNSGPYNEQFF.

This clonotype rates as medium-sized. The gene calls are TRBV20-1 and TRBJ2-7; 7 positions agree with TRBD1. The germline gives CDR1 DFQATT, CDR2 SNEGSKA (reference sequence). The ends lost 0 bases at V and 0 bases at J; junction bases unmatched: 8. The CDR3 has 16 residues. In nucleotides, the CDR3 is TGCAGTGCTAGAGATCTACCGACAGGGCTCTCCTACGAGCAGTACTTC. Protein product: CSARDLPTGLSYEQYF.

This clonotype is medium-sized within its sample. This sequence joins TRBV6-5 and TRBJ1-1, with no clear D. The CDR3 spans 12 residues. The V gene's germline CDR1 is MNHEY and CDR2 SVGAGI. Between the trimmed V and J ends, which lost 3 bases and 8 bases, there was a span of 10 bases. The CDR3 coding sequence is TGTGCCAGCAGTTATAAGGTCGGCGAAGCTTTCTTT. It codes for CASSYKVGEAFF.

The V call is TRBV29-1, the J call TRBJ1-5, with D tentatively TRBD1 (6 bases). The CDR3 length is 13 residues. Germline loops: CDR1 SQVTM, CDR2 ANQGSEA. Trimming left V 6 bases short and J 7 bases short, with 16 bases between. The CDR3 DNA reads TGCAGCGTCGGGGACATTACGGGACAGCCCCAGCATTTT. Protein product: CSVGDITGQPQHF. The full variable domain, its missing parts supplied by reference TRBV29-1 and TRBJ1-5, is SAVISQKPSRDICQRGTSLTIQCQVDSQVTMMFWYRQQPGQSLTLIATANQGSEATYESGFVIDKFPISRPNLTFSTLTVSNMSPEDSSIYLCSVGDITGQPQHFGDGTRLSIL.

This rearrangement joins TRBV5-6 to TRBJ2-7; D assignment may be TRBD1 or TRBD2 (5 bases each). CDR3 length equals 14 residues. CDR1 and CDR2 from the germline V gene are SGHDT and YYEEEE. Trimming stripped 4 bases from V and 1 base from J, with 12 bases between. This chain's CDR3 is CASSGTPGSYEQYF. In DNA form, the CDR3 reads TGTGCCAGCAGCGGGACCCCGGGATCCTACGAGCAGTACTTC.

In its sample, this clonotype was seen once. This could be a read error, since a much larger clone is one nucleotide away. In DNA, the CDR3 is TGCAGTGCCACCCCCCCCGGACAGGGGTCGGACACTGAAGCTTTCTTT. This gives the protein CSATPPGQGSDTEAFF. The rearrangement joins TRBV20-1 to TRBJ1-1; TRBD1 matches at 9 bases. The V gene end was trimmed by 6 bases and the J gene end by 3 bases; junction bases not matched to a gene: 14. Germline CDR1 is DFQATT and CDR2 is SNEGSKA (reference sequence). The CDR3 covers 16 residues.

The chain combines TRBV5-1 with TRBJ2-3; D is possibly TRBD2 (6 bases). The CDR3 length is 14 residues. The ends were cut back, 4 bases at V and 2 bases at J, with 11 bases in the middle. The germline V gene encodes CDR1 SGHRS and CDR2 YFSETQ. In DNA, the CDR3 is TGCGCCAGCAGCAAGGGACTTTTCACAGATACGCAGTATTTT. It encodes CASSKGLFTDTQYF. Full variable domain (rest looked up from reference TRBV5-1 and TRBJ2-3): KAGVTQTPRYLIKTRGQQVTLSCSPISGHRSVSWYQQTPGQGLQFLFEYFSETQRNKGNFPGRFSGRQFSNSRSEMNVSTLELGDSALYLCASSKGLFTDTQYFGPGTRLTVL.

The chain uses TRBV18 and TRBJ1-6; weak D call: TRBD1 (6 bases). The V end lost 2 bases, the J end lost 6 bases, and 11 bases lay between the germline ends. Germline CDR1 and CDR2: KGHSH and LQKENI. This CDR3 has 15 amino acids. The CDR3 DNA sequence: TGTGCCAGCTCACCATCAGGGGCCATTAATTCACCCCTCCACTTT. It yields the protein CASSPSGAINSPLHF.

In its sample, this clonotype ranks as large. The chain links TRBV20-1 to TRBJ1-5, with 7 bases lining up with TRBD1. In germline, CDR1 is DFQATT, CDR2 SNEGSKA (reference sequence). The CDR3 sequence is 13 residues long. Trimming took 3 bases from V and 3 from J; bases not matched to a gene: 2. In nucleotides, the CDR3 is TGCAGTGCTAGGGGGACAGTCAATCAGCCCCAGCATTTT. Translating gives CSARGTVNQPQHF.

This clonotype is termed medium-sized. CDR3 nucleotides: TGTGCCTCCGCGAGCACTCCACAAGAGACCCAGTACTTC. It translates to CASASTPQETQYF. The chain combines TRBV7-9 with TRBJ2-5, with unresolved D. Germline V gene data show CDR1 as SEHNR and CDR2 as FQNEAQ (reference sequence). The germline V and J ends were trimmed by 11 bases and 2 bases, with 15 bases remaining between them. This CDR3 has 13 amino acids.

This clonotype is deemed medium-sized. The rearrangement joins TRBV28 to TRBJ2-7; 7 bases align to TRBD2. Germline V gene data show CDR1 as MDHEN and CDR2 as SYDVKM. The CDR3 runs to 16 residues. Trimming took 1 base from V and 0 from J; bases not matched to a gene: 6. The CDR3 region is CASSLFMGEGSYEQYF. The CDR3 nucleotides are TGTGCCAGCAGTTTATTTATGGGGGAGGGCTCCTACGAGCAGTACTTC.

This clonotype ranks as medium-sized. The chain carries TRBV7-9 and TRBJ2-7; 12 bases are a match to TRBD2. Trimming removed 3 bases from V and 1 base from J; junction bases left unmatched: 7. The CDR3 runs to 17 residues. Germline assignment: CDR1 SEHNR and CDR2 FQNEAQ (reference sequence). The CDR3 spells CASSFTLAGGLSYEQYF. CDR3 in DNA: TGTGCCAGCAGCTTTACACTAGCGGGAGGTCTTTCCTACGAGCAGTACTTC.

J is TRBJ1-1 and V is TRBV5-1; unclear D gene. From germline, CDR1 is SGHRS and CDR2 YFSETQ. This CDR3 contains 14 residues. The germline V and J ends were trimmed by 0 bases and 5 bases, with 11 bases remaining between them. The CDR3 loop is CASSLVSEWTEAFF. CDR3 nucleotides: TGCGCCAGCAGCTTGGTTTCAGAATGGACTGAAGCTTTCTTT.

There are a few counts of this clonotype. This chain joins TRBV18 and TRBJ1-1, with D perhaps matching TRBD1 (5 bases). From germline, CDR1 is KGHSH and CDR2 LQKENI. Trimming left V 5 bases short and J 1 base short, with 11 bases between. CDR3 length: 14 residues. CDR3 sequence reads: CASSEITGNTEAFF. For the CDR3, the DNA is TGTGCCAGCTCAGAAATCACAGGGAACACTGAAGCTTTCTTT.

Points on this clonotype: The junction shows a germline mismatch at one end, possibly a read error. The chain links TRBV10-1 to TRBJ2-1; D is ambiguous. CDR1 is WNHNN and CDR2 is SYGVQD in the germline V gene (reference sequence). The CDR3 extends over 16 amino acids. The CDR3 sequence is CASSEFPGLWYSEQFF. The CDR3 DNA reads TGCGCCAGCAGTGAGTTTCCGGGTCTTTGGTACAGTGAGCAGTTCTTC.